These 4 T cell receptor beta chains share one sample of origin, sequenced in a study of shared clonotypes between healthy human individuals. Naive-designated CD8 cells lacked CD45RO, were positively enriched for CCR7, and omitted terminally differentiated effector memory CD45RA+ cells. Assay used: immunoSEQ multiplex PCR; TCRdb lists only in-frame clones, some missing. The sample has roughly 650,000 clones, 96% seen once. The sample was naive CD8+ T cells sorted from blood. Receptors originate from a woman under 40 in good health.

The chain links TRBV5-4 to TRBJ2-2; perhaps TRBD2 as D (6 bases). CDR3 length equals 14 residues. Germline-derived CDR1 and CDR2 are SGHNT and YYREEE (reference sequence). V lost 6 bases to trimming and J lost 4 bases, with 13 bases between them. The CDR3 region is CASIPAGGTGELFF. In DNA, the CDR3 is TGTGCCAGCATCCCGGCCGGGGGCACCGGGGAGCTGTTTTTT. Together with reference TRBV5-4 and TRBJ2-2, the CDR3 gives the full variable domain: ETGVTQSPTHLIKTRGQQVTLRCSSQSGHNTVSWYQQALGQGPQFIFQYYREEENGRGNFPPRFSGLQFPNYSSELNVNALELDDSALYLCASIPAGGTGELFFGEGSRLTVL.

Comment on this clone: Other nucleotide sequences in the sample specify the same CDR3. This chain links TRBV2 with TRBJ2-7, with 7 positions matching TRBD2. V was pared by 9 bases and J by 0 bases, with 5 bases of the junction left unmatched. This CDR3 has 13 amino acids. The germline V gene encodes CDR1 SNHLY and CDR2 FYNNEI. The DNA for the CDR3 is TGTGCCAGTAAAAGCGGGATCTCCTACGAGCAGTACTTC. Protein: CASKSGISYEQYF.

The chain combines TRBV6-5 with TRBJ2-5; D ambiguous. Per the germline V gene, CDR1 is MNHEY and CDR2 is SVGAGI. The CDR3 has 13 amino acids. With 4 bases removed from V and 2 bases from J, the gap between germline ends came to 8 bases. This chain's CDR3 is CASSFYNQETQYF. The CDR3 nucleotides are TGTGCCAGCAGTTTCTACAATCAAGAGACCCAGTACTTC.

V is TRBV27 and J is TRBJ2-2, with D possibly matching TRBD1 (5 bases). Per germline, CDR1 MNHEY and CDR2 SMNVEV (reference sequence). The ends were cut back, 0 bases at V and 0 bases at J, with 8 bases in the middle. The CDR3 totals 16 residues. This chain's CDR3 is CASSLSATANTGELFF. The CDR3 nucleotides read TGTGCCAGCAGTTTATCTGCGACAGCGAACACCGGGGAGCTGTTTTTT.